This entry describes one T cell receptor (beta chain). The data were obtained in a study of blood T cell repertoires in COVID-19. Whole-study context: Collection of acute and convalescent COVID-19 samples took place in the United States, Italy and Spain. T cells, B-cell-depleted T cells, or PBMCs supplied cDNA or gDNA.

Participants came from some 23 US areas, aged roughly 18 to 100 years. Cohorts were based on clinical histories the participants reported. Trimming shortened V by 4 bases and J by 4 bases, and 11 bases separated the two germline ends. CDR3 size: 14 residues. The germline gives CDR1 SGHRS, CDR2 YFSETQ. Assay: immunoSEQ multiplex PCR; the TCRdb copy retains only in-frame clones and omits some. The sample lists under 300,000 clones; under 95% were seen once. This TCR came from a woman between 40 and 55 years old with acute COVID-19. The chain employs TRBV5-1 and TRBJ1-4; D is unresolved. Material for sequencing was PBMCs or T cells enriched from blood (not recorded which). The CDR3 nucleotides are TGCGCCAGCAGCGGCGGGAACGGTAATGAAAAACTGTTTTTT. This sequence encodes CASSGGNGNEKLFF.